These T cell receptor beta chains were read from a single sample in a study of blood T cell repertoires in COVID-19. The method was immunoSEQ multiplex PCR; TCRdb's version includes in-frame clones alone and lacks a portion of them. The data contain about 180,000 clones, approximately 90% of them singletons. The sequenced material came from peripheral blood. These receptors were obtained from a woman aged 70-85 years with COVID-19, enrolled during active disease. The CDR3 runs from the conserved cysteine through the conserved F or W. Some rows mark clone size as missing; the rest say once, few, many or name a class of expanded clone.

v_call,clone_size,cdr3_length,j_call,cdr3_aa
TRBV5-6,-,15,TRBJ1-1,CASSLVQGLLTEAFF
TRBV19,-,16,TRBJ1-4,CASSIRRTGESQKLFF
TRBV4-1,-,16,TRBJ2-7,CASSQEVGAPWYEQYF
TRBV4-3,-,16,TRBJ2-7,CASNKLAGARSYEQYF
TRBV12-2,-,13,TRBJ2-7,CASPDNRGHEQYF
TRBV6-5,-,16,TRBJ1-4,CASSSSIRGLGEKLFF
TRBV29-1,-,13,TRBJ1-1,CSVEGQQNTEAFF
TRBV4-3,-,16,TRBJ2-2,CASSQNQGTSIRELFF
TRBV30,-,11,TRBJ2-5,CAWSPLETQYF
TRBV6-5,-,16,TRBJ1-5,CASSYDQDRRNQPQHF
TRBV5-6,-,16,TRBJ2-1,CASSQLIREHYNEQFF
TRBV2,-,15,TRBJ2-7,CASSERASGNYEQYF
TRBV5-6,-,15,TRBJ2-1,CASSKTGGSYNEQFF
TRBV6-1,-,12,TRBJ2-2,CASTLNTGELFF
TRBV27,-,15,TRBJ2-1,CASSFTSGIIGEQFF
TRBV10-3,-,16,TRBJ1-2,CAISGFVSGETRGYTF
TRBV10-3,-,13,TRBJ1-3,CATGTEAGNTIYF
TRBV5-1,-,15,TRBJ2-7,CASTVLAGMAYEQYF
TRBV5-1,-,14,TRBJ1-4,CASSLGAVNEKLFF
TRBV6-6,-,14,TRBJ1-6,CASRDRQNNSPLHF
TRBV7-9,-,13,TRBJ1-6,CASSLGRDSPLHF
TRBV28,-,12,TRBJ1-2,CASSPTEFGYTF
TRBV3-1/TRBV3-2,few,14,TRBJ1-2,CASSQDRRAYGYTF
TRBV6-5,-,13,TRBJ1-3,CATRTGGRNTIYF
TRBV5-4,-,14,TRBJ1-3,CASSRVNSGNTIYF
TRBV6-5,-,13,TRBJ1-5,CASSSEASQPQHF
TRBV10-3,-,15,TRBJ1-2,CAISDRDSTNYGYTF
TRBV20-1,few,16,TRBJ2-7,CSASLNSGRAGYEQYF
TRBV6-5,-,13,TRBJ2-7,CASLRIYGDEQYF
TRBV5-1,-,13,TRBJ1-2,CASSLAGVRGYTF
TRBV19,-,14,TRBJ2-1,CASSIMQGSHEQFF